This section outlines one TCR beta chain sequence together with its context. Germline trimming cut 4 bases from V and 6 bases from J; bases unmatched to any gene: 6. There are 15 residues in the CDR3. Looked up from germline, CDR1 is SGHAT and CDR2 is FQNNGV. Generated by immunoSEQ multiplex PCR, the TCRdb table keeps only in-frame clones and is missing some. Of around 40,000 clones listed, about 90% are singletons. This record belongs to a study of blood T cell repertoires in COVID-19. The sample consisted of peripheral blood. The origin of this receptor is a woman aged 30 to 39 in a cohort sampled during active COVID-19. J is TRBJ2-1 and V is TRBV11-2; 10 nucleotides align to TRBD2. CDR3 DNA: TGTGCCAGCAGCTGGGGGCTAGCGGGAGCCAATGAGCAGTTCTTC. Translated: CASSWGLAGANEQFF.